This TCR beta chain was identified in a study of radiation and T cells in renal cell carcinoma. Study details: Nephrectomy followed 15 Gy stereotactic body radiation by 4 weeks. Whole-study results and caveats: Pretreatment tumor biopsies were lacking, so baseline clonotypes are unknown. From baseline, blood top tumor clonotypes peaked at 2 weeks post-radiation.

After removal of 0 bases from V and 2 bases from J, the junction contained 2 bases not matched to a gene. Germline loops: CDR1 WNHNN, CDR2 SYGVQD (reference sequence). This CDR3 comprises 17 residues. Time point given: baseline pretreatment blood. The sample's treatment: 15 Gy SBRT to primary tumor, nephrectomy 4 weeks later. Serial blood draws occurred at baseline and 2 and 4 weeks post-SBRT. The data were produced by immunoSEQ multiplex PCR, yet TCRdb's version contains in-frame clones alone and is incomplete. This table holds some 100,000 clones, under 90% found once. A remark on this clone: Its antigen remains unidentified.

The clonotype originates from a man between 60 and 70 years old with renal cell carcinoma. Source: blood, taken from a patient whose treatment included radiotherapy and nephrectomy. V is TRBV10-1 and J is TRBJ2-5; 14 nucleotides agree with TRBD2. CDR3 nucleotides: TGCGCCAGCAGTGAGTCGGGGACTAGCGGGGGACAAGAGACCCAGTACTTC. Translation gives CASSESGTSGGQETQYF.